This TCR beta chain appears in the sequencing data of a study of breast tumors, draining lymph nodes, adjacent tissues. The lymph nodes were axillary draining lymph nodes from breast cancer patients. With respect to this clonotype: Its matching antigen is unknown.

The CDR3 is made up of 15 amino acids. Trimming took off 0 bases at V and 4 bases at J, with 11 bases between the two ends. Germline CDR1 and CDR2: SGHTA and FQGNSA. One entry per CDR3 protein results from TCRdb running MiXCR on the multiplex PCR reads. In the table there are approximately 300,000 distinct CDR3 sequences, over 30% of which are singletons. Notes on the study in general: That most tumor T cells come from lymph nodes remained unproven. Findings are consistent with lymph node origin and intratumoral expansion of most tumor T cells.

The chain carries TRBV7-2 and TRBJ2-3, with a possible D match to TRBD2 (6 bases). Source material: axillary lymph node tissue. This sequence originates from a female donor with breast cancer. Some clones in this sample may be carry-over from other donors' samples. In nucleotides, the CDR3 is TGTGCCAGCAGCTTAGCGTTTGGCGGGGCAGATACGCAGTATTTT. Translated, it gives CASSLAFGGADTQYF.